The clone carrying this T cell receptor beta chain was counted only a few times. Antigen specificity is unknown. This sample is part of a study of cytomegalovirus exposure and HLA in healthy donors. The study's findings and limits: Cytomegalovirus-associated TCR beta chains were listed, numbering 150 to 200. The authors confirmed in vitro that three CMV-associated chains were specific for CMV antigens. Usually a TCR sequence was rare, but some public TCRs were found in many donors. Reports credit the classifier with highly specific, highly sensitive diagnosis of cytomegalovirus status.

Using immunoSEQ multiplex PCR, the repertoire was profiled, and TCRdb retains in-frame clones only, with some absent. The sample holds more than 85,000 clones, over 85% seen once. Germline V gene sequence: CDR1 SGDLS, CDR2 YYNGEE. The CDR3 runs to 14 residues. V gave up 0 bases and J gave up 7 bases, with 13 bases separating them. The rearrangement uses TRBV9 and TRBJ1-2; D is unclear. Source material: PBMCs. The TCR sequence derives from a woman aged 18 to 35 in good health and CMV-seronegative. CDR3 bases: TGTGCCAGCAGCGTAGGTGTGTTCTACTCTGGCTACACCTTC. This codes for CASSVGVFYSGYTF.